A selection of T cell receptor beta chains follows, all from one sample in a study of T cell changes during pregnancy in multiple sclerosis. The protocol was immunoSEQ multiplex PCR, while the TCRdb copy is restricted to in-frame clones and leaves out a portion. The repertoire holds around 62,000 clones, approximately 90% seen once, with roughly 2.7% in the top ten. The sequences come from peripheral blood, collected in the first trimester of pregnancy. The source is a female donor with multiple sclerosis, enrolled in a pregnancy study. Each CDR3 is given with its conserved first and last residue. The order of the fields is D gene, V gene, J gene, clone size, CDR3 protein, CDR3 DNA. D genes are given only for firm matches. Part of the rows lack a size; the others show once, few, many or a class for expanded clones.

D gene: NA
V gene: TRBV5-1
J gene: TRBJ2-5
clone size: NA
CDR3 protein: CASSLETAQETQYF
CDR3 DNA: TGCGCCAGCAGCTTGGAGACAGCCCAAGAGACCCAGTACTTC

D gene: NA
V gene: TRBV19
J gene: TRBJ1-1
clone size: NA
CDR3 protein: CASSLRQVPGTEAFF
CDR3 DNA: TGTGCCAGTAGTCTTCGACAGGTACCGGGCACTGAAGCTTTCTTT

D gene: NA
V gene: TRBV14
J gene: TRBJ1-1
clone size: few
CDR3 protein: CASSLVRVSEAFF
CDR3 DNA: TGTGCCAGCAGCCTCGTCAGGGTCTCTGAAGCTTTCTTT

D gene: TRBD2
V gene: TRBV5-1
J gene: TRBJ2-5
clone size: NA
CDR3 protein: CATTPGGTQETQYF
CDR3 DNA: TGCGCCACCACGCCGGGGGGAACCCAGGAGACCCAGTACTTC

D gene: TRBD2
V gene: TRBV11-2
J gene: TRBJ2-1
clone size: NA
CDR3 protein: CASSPQRDSYNEQFF
CDR3 DNA: TGTGCCAGCAGTCCCCAGCGGGACTCCTACAATGAGCAGTTCTTC

D gene: TRBD1
V gene: TRBV27
J gene: TRBJ2-1
clone size: NA
CDR3 protein: CASSLTGAEQFF
CDR3 DNA: TGTGCCAGCAGTCTGACAGGGGCTGAGCAGTTCTTC

D gene: NA
V gene: TRBV11-1
J gene: TRBJ1-2
clone size: NA
CDR3 protein: CASSLDSPKTSGYTF
CDR3 DNA: TGTGCCAGCAGCTTAGACAGTCCCAAAACTTCTGGCTACACCTTC

D gene: NA
V gene: TRBV4-3
J gene: TRBJ2-1
clone size: once
CDR3 protein: CASSQAVKGGEQFF
CDR3 DNA: TGCGCCAGCAGCCAAGCAGTTAAGGGAGGTGAGCAGTTCTTC

D gene: TRBD1
V gene: TRBV4-1
J gene: TRBJ2-6
clone size: NA
CDR3 protein: CASSQGRDRVPSGANVLTF
CDR3 DNA: TGCGCCAGCAGCCAAGGCCGGGACAGGGTTCCCTCTGGGGCCAACGTCCTGACTTTC

D gene: NA
V gene: TRBV9
J gene: TRBJ1-1
clone size: NA
CDR3 protein: CASSDRTASEAFF
CDR3 DNA: TGTGCCAGCAGCGACCGGACAGCCAGTGAAGCTTTCTTT